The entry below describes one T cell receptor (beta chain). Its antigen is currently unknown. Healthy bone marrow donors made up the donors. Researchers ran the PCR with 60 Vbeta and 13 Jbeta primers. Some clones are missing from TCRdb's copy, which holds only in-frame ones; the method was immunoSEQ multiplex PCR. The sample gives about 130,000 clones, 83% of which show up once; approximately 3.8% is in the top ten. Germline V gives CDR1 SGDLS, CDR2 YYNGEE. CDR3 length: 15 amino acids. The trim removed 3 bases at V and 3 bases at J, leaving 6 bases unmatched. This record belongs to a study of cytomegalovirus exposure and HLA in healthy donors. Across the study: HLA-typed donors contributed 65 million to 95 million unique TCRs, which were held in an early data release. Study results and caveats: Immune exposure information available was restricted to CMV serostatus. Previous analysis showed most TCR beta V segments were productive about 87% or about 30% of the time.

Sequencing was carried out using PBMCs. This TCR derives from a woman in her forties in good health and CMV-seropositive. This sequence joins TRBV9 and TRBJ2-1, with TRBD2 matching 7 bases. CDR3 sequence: CASSGSRTSYNEQFF. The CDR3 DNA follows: TGTGCCAGCAGCGGATCCAGGACTAGCTACAATGAGCAGTTCTTC.